One and the same sample provided the 19 T cell receptor beta chains below, sequenced in a study of identical twins. TCRdb called the 5' RACE reads again in MiXCR, with one record for every CDR3 protein. The data contain hundreds of thousands of distinct CDR3 sequences, 8% to 9% of them seen just once; the ten biggest clones take up 2.1%. These data were also filed under a second study, of yellow fever vaccine responses in identical twins.

What was sequenced was memory (CD45RO+) T cells sorted from blood. The receptors originated from a woman younger than 30 in good health.

Only a few counts were recorded for this clonotype. The V call is TRBV5-1, the J call TRBJ1-4, with D perhaps matching TRBD1 (5 bases). The CDR3 is 14 residues long. Germline CDR1 SGHRS, CDR2 YFSETQ. The germline V and J ends were trimmed by 4 bases and 9 bases, with 16 bases remaining between them. The CDR3 loop is CASSGGGSGKKLFF. CDR3 DNA sequence: TGCGCCAGCAGCGGGGGTGGGTCGGGGAAAAAACTGTTTTTT.

The chain carries TRBV7-8 and TRBJ2-7; 8 bases line up with TRBD1. The CDR3 length is 17 residues. Trimming at V came to 1 base and at J to 3 bases, leaving 11 bases not matched to a gene. Germline V gene lookup returns CDR1 SGHVS and CDR2 FQNEAQ. DNA for the CDR3: TGTGCCAGCAGCTTAGGGTATCCGGGACAGGATCACTACGAGCAGTACTTC. Protein: CASSLGYPGQDHYEQYF.

This sequence joins TRBV27 and TRBJ2-5, with a possible D match to TRBD1 (8 bases). Per the germline V gene, CDR1 is MNHEY and CDR2 is SMNVEV (reference sequence). Between the trimmed V and J ends, which lost 2 bases and 5 bases, there was a span of 12 bases. This CDR3 contains 14 residues. The CDR3 nucleotides read TGTGCCAGCAGTTTAAACAGGGGGGGGGAGACCCAGTACTTC. Protein sequence: CASSLNRGGETQYF.

This clonotype was counted at least ten times. V and J are TRBV12-3 or TRBV12-4 and TRBJ2-5; possibly TRBD2 for D (6 bases). The CDR3 is 15 residues long. V was shortened by 6 bases and J by 3 bases, with 17 bases between the two germline ends. This chain's CDR3 is CASRPGTSREETQYF. CDR3 DNA: TGTGCCAGCAGACCGGGTACTAGCCGCGAAGAGACCCAGTACTTC.

The rearrangement links TRBV24-1 to TRBJ2-1; 7 nucleotides match TRBD2. Germline CDR1 and CDR2: KGHDR and SFDVKD. The junction had 6 bases not matched to a gene; V was cut back by 4 bases and J by 7 bases. The CDR3 spans 14 residues. For the CDR3, the DNA is TGTGCCACCAGTGAGAGACTAGCAGGTAATGAGCAGTTCTTC. It codes for CATSERLAGNEQFF.

This clonotype has a handful of counts. The chain combines TRBV20-1 with TRBJ2-5, with D perhaps matching TRBD1 (5 bases). Germline V gene lookup returns CDR1 DFQATT and CDR2 SNEGSKA (reference sequence). V shed 2 bases and J shed 5 bases, with 15 bases lying between them. CDR3 size: 14 residues. The DNA for the CDR3 is TGCAGTGCTAGAAAGACCCAAGGGGTGGAGACCCAGTACTTC. Its protein product is CSARKTQGVETQYF.

This clonotype was picked up a small number of times. V and J are TRBV24-1 and TRBJ2-3; no definite D call. V was clipped by 4 bases and J by 6 bases, with 10 bases between them. CDR3 size: 13 residues. CDR1 is KGHDR, CDR2 SFDVKD, per germline. In DNA form, the CDR3 reads TGTGCCACCAGTGACTCCTTAGGGGATACGCAGTATTTT. This sequence encodes CATSDSLGDTQYF.

The table lists this clonotype with many counts. V and J are TRBV7-2 and TRBJ2-1; 10 nucleotides align to TRBD2. Germline V gives CDR1 SGHTA, CDR2 FQGNSA. Germline trimming cut 2 bases from V and 5 bases from J; bases unmatched to any gene: 6. CDR3 length: 16 residues. CDR3 sequence reads: CASSLFPSGRDNEQFF. The CDR3 nucleotides read TGTGCCAGCAGCTTATTCCCTAGCGGGAGAGACAATGAGCAGTTCTTC.

This clonotype was seen many times. V gene TRBV29-1 combines with J gene TRBJ1-3; no clear D gene. The germline V gene has CDR1 SQVTM and CDR2 ANQGSEA. CDR3 length: 13 amino acids. Trimming removed 5 bases from V and 3 bases from J, with 11 bases in between. CDR3 sequence (DNA): TGCAGCGTTATTCTAGGAAGTGGAAACACCATATATTTT. Protein: CSVILGSGNTIYF.

This clonotype showed up just a few times. CDR3 in DNA: TGTGCCAGCAGTTTAAGGCTACCGGGACCTTACCCCTACGAGCAGTACTTC. Protein product: CASSLRLPGPYPYEQYF. The rearrangement links TRBV12-3 or TRBV12-4 to TRBJ2-7; the D call may be TRBD1 or TRBD2 (5 bases each). This CDR3 contains 17 residues. V was pared by 2 bases and J by 2 bases, with 19 bases between.

The table lists this clonotype with a few counts. The chain combines TRBV7-8 with TRBJ1-2, with 7 bases lining up with TRBD1. The germline V gene has CDR1 SGHVS and CDR2 FQNEAQ. The CDR3 runs to 15 residues. The V segment lost 5 bases and the J segment 4 bases; nucleotides outside the gene matches: 10. The CDR3 DNA sequence: TGTGCCAGCAGCCCAGGGGGTATGATGTCCTATGGCTACACCTTC. Amino acids: CASSPGGMMSYGYTF.

This clonotype came up many times. The rearrangement joins TRBV24-1 to TRBJ2-1; 9 nucleotides line up with TRBD2. Unmatched junction bases numbered 3, after V lost 3 bases and J lost 4 bases. The CDR3 has 15 amino acids. The V gene's germline CDR1 is KGHDR and CDR2 SFDVKD. CDR3 residues: CATSDQTSGYNEQFF. CDR3 DNA: TGTGCCACCAGTGATCAGACTAGCGGTTACAATGAGCAGTTCTTC.

A few counts support this clonotype. The chain recombines TRBV10-3 with TRBJ2-7, with 10 positions matching TRBD2. The CDR3 is 16 residues long. After removal of 4 bases from V and 2 bases from J, the junction contained 8 bases not matched to a gene. Germline loops: CDR1 ENHRY, CDR2 SYGVKD. The CDR3: CAISAPSGGAAYEQYF. CDR3 bases: TGTGCCATCAGTGCCCCTAGCGGGGGAGCCGCCTACGAGCAGTACTTC.

This clonotype has just a few counts. The chain uses TRBV16 and TRBJ2-5; D is undetermined. The germline gives CDR1 KGHSY, CDR2 FQNENV. The CDR3 is 14 amino acids. V was clipped by 2 bases and J by 4 bases, with 11 bases between them. The CDR3: CASSQRRAPETQYF. CDR3 coding DNA: TGTGCCAGCAGCCAACGACGAGCTCCAGAGACCCAGTACTTC. The full variable domain, in which reference TRBV16 and TRBJ2-5 provide the parts outside the CDR3, is GEEVAQTPKHLVRGEGQKAKLYCAPIKGHSYVFWYQQVLKNEFKFLISFQNENVFDETGMPKERFSAKCLPNSPCSLEIQATKLEDSAVYFCASSQRRAPETQYFGPGTRLLVL.

This clonotype was observed a handful of times. The chain couples TRBV7-2 to TRBJ2-2; D ambiguous. V lost 1 base, J lost 6 bases, and 12 bases lay in between. The CDR3 runs 15 residues. From germline, CDR1 is SGHTA and CDR2 FQGNSA. Written as DNA, the CDR3 is TGTGCCAGCAGCTTAGGCACCTTAGACCCCGGGGAGCTGTTTTTT. Translating it yields CASSLGTLDPGELFF.

This clonotype showed up just a few times. The chain has TRBV7-9 and TRBJ2-3; D remains ambiguous. Germline values: CDR1 SEHNR, CDR2 FQNEAQ (reference sequence). The CDR3 totals 13 residues. Deletions cut 3 bases from V and 1 base from J, with 5 bases between. The CDR3, as DNA: TGTGCCAGCAGCTTCCGGGGCACAGATACGCAGTATTTT. Its translation: CASSFRGTDTQYF.

The chain is built from TRBV19 and TRBJ2-7; perhaps TRBD1 as D (6 bases). The CDR3 is 13 residues long. The V gene's germline CDR1 is LNHDA and CDR2 SQIVND (reference sequence). V shed 4 bases and J shed 4 bases, with 11 bases lying between them. CDR3 region: CASSRTVLYEQYF. The CDR3 region has the DNA TGTGCCAGTAGTAGGACAGTCTTATACGAGCAGTACTTC.

V and J are TRBV5-1 and TRBJ2-7; maybe TRBD1 (6 bases). The CDR3 covers 16 residues. In germline, CDR1 is SGHRS, CDR2 YFSETQ. Trimming removed 0 bases from V and 4 bases from J, with 17 bases in between. The CDR3 spells CASSLAPGTQGYEQYF. The CDR3 bases are TGCGCCAGCAGCTTGGCCCCCGGGACACAAGGGTACGAGCAGTACTTC.

The rearrangement links TRBV5-1 to TRBJ2-3, with D uncertain. Trimming cost V 2 bases and J 6 bases, with 16 bases left between them. This CDR3 has 15 residues. Germline CDR1 reads SGHRS; CDR2 reads YFSETQ. The CDR3 protein is CASSFGALGPDTQYF. CDR3 coding DNA: TGCGCCAGCAGCTTTGGTGCCCTGGGTCCCGATACGCAGTATTTT. The whole variable domain, remainder taken from reference TRBV5-1 and TRBJ2-3, is KAGVTQTPRYLIKTRGQQVTLSCSPISGHRSVSWYQQTPGQGLQFLFEYFSETQRNKGNFPGRFSGRQFSNSRSEMNVSTLELGDSALYLCASSFGALGPDTQYFGPGTRLTVL.